Here is one T cell receptor beta chain with its context. Its antigen is as yet unknown. The sample belongs to a study of cytomegalovirus exposure and HLA in healthy donors. Overall study: The 650 to 850 first-cohort repertoires and the roughly 120 validation repertoires shared the same platform, a later analysis reported.

V dropped 0 bases and J dropped 3; count of bases not matched to a gene: 2. Germline V gene lookup returns CDR1 MNHEY and CDR2 SMNVEV (reference sequence). This CDR3 region has 15 residues. Study conclusions and caveats: In vitro experiments confirmed that a few CMV-associated chains were specific for CMV antigens.

Assay used: immunoSEQ multiplex PCR; TCRdb lists only in-frame clones, some missing. In the table there are about 190,000 clones, roughly 80% of which are singletons. The chain has TRBV27 and TRBJ2-1, with 7 bases that match TRBD2. The sequencing input was PBMCs. This sequence originates from a man between 18 and 35 years old in good health and CMV-seropositive. The CDR3 nucleotides read TGTGCCAGCAGTTTATCGCGGGAGTTCTACAATGAGCAGTTCTTC. It translates to CASSLSREFYNEQFF.